The next 9 T cell receptor beta chains were all read from a single sample in a study of T cells in Graves' hyperthyroidism and ophthalmopathy (dated by TCRdb to between 2018 and 2021). The library was generated by multiplex PCR. The reads were generated on an Illumina HiSeq 2000. TCR beta CDR3 regions were amplified from RNA transcripts. A first-round RT-PCR of the TCR CDR3 used the HTBI primer set with the Qiagen OneStep RT-PCR kit. TCRdb passed the public sequencing reads through fastp at Q25 and MiXCR, retaining productive beta sequences. CDR3 protein duplicates are merged, each entry listing the most common genes and DNA. Across this sample there are about 720,000 distinct CDR3 sequences, with roughly 15% seen only once. Approximately 8.4% of the sample goes to the ten largest clones. The sequenced sample was blood. Source of these receptors: a man between 18 and 35 years old with Graves' hyperthyroidism.

J is TRBJ1-2 and V is TRBV7-8; 8 bases are a match to TRBD1. The CDR3 runs 13 residues. CDR1 and CDR2 from the germline V gene are SGHVS and FQNEAQ. Trimming took 4 bases from V and 7 from J; bases not matched to a gene: 5. The CDR3 DNA sequence: TGTGCCAGCAGCTCAGGGGGCAGGTTTGGCTACACCTTC. Its translation: CASSSGGRFGYTF. The whole variable domain, remainder taken from reference TRBV7-8 and TRBJ1-2, is GAGVSQSPRYKVAKRGQDVALRCDPISGHVSLFWYQQALGQGPEFLTYFQNEAQLDKSGLPSDRFFAERPEGSVSTLKIQRTQQEDSAVYLCASSSGGRFGYTFGSGTRLTVV.

The chain joins TRBV20-1 to TRBJ2-7; TRBD2 aligns across 10 bases. Germline trimming cut 5 bases from V and 7 bases from J; bases unmatched to any gene: 8. The CDR3 consists of 13 residues. Germline CDR1 is DFQATT and CDR2 is SNEGSKA (reference sequence). CDR3 coding DNA: TGCAGTGCTCGGACTAGCGGACTGGGGGAGCAGTACTTC. Its translation is CSARTSGLGEQYF.

This clonotype has at least ten counts. V usage is TRBV30 and J usage is TRBJ1-1, with D possibly being TRBD1 (5 bases). CDR1 is GTSNPN, CDR2 SVGIG, per germline (reference sequence). Trimming removed 1 base at V and 4 bases at J, with 10 bases between. This CDR3 spans 13 amino acids. CDR3 amino acids: CAWSGQGGTEAFF. Written as DNA, the CDR3 is TGTGCCTGGAGTGGGCAGGGAGGCACTGAAGCTTTCTTT.

Comments on this clonotype: It may be a read error: a sequence one base away is much more abundant. The chain links TRBV20-1 to TRBJ2-7, with TRBD1 as a possible D gene (6 bases). CDR3 length: 14 residues. CDR1 and CDR2 (germline): DFQATT, SNEGSKA (reference sequence). As DNA, the CDR3 is TGCAGTGCTAGCGGGACAAGACCAACCTACAAGCAGTACTTC. It encodes CSASGTRPTYKQYF.

Here the CDR3 reads CASSFLGRKDEQFF. The CDR3 DNA is TGTGCCAGCAGTTTTCTCGGGAGAAAGGATGAGCAGTTCTTC. The rearrangement links TRBV6-2 or TRBV6-3 to TRBJ2-1; TRBD2 is a possible D gene (6 bases). The CDR3 is 14 amino acids. The ends were cut back, 4 bases at V and 8 bases at J, with 15 bases in the middle. CDR1 and CDR2 from the germline V gene are MNHEY and SVGEGT.

This clonotype was detected many times. The genes are TRBV7-9 and TRBJ2-1, with D unresolved. Per the germline V gene, CDR1 is SEHNR and CDR2 is FQNEAQ (reference sequence). V was shortened by 1 base and J by 6 bases, with 10 bases between the two germline ends. CDR3 size: 14 residues. CDR3 bases: TGTGCCAGCAGCTTAGGTTCGCAGGTCAATGAGCAGTTCTTC. It yields the protein CASSLGSQVNEQFF.

This clonotype turned up a few times. This chain links TRBV18 with TRBJ2-1; D may correspond to TRBD1 or TRBD2 (6 bases each). Germline CDR1 reads KGHSH; CDR2 reads LQKENI. The CDR3 consists of 14 residues. V was shortened by 0 bases and J by 9 bases, with 12 bases between the two germline ends. This CDR3 is CASSPPIEGGEQFF. DNA of the CDR3: TGTGCCAGCTCACCACCGATTGAGGGGGGTGAGCAGTTCTTC.

This clonotype was counted ten times or more. The rearrangement uses TRBV20-1 and TRBJ1-2, with TRBD1 matching 7 bases. The germline CDR1 and CDR2 sequences are DFQATT and SNEGSKA (reference sequence). The CDR3 sequence is 16 residues long. Trimming took 0 bases from V and 8 from J; bases not matched to a gene: 15. The CDR3 nucleotides are TGCAGTGCTAGAGATCCGTATCAGGGGGATCAGGGCGGCTACACCTTC. This codes for CSARDPYQGDQGGYTF.

The V and J genes are TRBV2 and TRBJ2-1, with 11 bases that match TRBD2. The CDR3 spans 15 residues. V was pared by 5 bases and J by 9 bases, with 9 bases of the junction left unmatched. Germline loops: CDR1 SNHLY, CDR2 FYNNEI. CDR3 region: CASSTTSGRVSEQFF. The CDR3 nucleotides are TGTGCCAGCAGTACTACTAGCGGGAGAGTGAGTGAGCAGTTCTTC.